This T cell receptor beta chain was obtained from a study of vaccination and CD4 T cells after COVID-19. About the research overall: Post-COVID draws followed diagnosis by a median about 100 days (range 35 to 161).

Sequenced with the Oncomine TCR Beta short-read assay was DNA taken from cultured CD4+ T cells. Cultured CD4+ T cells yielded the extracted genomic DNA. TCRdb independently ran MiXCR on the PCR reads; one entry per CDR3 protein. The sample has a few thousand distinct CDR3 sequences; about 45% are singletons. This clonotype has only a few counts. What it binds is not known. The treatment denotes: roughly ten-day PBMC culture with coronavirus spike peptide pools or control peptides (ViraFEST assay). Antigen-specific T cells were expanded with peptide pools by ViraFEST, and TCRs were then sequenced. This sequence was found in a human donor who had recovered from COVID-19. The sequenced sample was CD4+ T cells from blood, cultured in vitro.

The CDR3 coding sequence is TGTGCCAGTAGTATAGTAGGGGGCCCGGGGACCCAGTACTTC. The encoded protein is CASSIVGGPGTQYF. J is TRBJ2-5 and V is TRBV19, with 7 bases identical to TRBD1. Germline-derived CDR1 and CDR2 are LNHDA and SQIVND (reference sequence). Losses at the gene ends were 1 base for V and 7 bases for J; bases not matched to a gene: 6. The CDR3 runs 14 residues.